This TCR beta chain was identified in a study of OX40 agonist ivuxolimab in advanced cancers. In the study overall: Patients were dosed intravenously with ivuxolimab at 0.01 to 10 mg/kg every 2 weeks. Findings of the study overall: Researchers report that CD8+ T cells had, on average, more expanded clones than CD4+. Partly responding patients at 0.1-3.0 mg/kg showed some of the smallest clonal expansion.

Note on this clone: Antigen unknown.

Trimming stripped 4 bases from V and 1 base from J, with 17 bases between. Germline V gives CDR1 SNHLY, CDR2 FYNNEI. The CDR3 spans 17 residues. Autoimmune disease history or systemic immunosuppression meant exclusion. TCRdb keeps only in-frame clones here, not all; method: immunoSEQ multiplex PCR. The sample records 39,000 or so clones, around 92% being singletons. The sample was CD4+ or CD8+ T cells sorted from blood, taken in a trial of the OX40 agonist ivuxolimab. The V and J genes are TRBV2 and TRBJ2-4, with a weak D call TRBD2 (6 bases). The receptor was derived from an adult with an advanced solid tumor such as melanoma, head and neck, liver or kidney cancer. CDR3 bases: TGTGCCAGCAGTGGTGACGGGAGATTTGGGGCCAAAAACATTCAGTACTTC. It is translated as CASSGDGRFGAKNIQYF.